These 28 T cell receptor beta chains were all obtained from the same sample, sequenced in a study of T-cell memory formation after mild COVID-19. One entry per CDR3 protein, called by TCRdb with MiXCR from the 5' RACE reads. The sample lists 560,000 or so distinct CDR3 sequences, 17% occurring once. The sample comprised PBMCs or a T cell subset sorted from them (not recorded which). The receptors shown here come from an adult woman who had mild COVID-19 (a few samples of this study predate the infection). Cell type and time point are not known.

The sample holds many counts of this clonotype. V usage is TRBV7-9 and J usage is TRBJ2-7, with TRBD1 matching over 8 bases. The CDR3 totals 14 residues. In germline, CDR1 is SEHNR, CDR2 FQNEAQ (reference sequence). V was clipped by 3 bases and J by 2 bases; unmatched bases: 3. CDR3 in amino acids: CASSFDRGTYEQYF. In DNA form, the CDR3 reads TGTGCCAGCAGCTTCGACAGGGGCACCTACGAGCAGTACTTC.

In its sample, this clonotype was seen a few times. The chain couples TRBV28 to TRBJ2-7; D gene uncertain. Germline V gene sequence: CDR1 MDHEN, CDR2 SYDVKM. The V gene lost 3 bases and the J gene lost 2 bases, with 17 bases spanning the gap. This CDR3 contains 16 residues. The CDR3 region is CASSFTIGRITYEQYF. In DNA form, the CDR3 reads TGTGCCAGCAGTTTTACGATTGGGCGAATCACCTACGAGCAGTACTTC. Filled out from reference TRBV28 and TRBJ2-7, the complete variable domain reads DVKVTQSSRYLVKRTGEKVFLECVQDMDHENMFWYRQDPGLGLRLIYFSYDVKMKEKGDIPEGYSVSREKKERFSLILESASTNQTSMYLCASSFTIGRITYEQYFGPGTRLTVT.

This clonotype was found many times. The CDR3 DNA is TGTGCCAGCAGCCTTCGGACTGTCAATGAGCAGTTCTTC. Encoded protein: CASSLRTVNEQFF. The rearrangement joins TRBV7-2 to TRBJ2-1; possible D gene TRBD2, 5 bases. CDR1 and CDR2 (germline): SGHTA, FQGNSA. The ends were cut back, 5 bases at V and 6 bases at J, with 11 bases in the middle. The CDR3 totals 13 residues.

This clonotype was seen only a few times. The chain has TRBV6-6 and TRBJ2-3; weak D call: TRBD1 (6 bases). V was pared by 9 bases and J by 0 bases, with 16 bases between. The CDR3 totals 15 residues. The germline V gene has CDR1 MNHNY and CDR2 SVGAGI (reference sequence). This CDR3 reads CASTTDRISTDTQYF. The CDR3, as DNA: TGTGCCAGTACCACCGACAGGATAAGCACAGATACGCAGTATTTT.

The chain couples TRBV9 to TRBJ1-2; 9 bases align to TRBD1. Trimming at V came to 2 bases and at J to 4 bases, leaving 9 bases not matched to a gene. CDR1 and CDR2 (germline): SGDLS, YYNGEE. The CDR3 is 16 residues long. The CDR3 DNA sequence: TGTGCCAGCAGCGTGGATGACAGGGGGGAGCTCTATGGCTACACCTTC. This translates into CASSVDDRGELYGYTF.

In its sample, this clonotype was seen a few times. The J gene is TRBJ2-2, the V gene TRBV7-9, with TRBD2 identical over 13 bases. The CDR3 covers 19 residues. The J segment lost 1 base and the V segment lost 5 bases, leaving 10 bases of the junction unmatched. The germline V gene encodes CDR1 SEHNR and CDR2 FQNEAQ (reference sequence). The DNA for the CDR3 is TGTGCCAGCAGCGCCAGACTAGCGGGGGGTATGGTGAACACCGGGGAGCTGTTTTTT. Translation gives CASSARLAGGMVNTGELFF.

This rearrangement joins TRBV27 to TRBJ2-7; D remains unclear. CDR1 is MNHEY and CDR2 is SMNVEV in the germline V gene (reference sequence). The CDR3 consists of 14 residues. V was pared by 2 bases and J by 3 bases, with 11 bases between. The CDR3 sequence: CASSLEGNNYEQYF. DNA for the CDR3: TGTGCCAGCAGTTTAGAAGGGAATAACTACGAGCAGTACTTC.

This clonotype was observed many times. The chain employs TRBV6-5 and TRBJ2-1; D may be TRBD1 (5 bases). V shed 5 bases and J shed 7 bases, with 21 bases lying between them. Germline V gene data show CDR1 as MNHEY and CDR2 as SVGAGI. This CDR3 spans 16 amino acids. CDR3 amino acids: CASSANPGFSMNEQFF. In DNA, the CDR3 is TGTGCCAGCAGTGCCAACCCAGGGTTTAGTATGAATGAGCAGTTCTTC.

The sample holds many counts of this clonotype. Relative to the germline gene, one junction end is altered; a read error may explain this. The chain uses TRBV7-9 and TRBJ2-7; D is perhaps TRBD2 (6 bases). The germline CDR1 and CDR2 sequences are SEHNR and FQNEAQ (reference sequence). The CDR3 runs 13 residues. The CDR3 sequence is CASSLSASGFPDF. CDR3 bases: TGTGCCAGCAGCCTCTCGGCCAGCGGGTTCCCCGACTTC.

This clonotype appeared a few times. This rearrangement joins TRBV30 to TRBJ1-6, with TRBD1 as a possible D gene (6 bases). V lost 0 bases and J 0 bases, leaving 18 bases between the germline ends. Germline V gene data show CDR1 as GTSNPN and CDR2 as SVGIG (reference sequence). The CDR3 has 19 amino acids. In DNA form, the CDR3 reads TGTGCCTGGAGTGTACTATTAGGAGGGGGGAGCTCCTATAATTCACCCCTCCACTTT. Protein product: CAWSVLLGGGSSYNSPLHF.

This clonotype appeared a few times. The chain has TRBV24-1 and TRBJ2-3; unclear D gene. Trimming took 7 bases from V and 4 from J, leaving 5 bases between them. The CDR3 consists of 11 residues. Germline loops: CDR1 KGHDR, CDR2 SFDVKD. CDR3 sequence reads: CATRLADTQYF. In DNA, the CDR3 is TGTGCCACCAGACTGGCAGATACGCAGTATTTT.

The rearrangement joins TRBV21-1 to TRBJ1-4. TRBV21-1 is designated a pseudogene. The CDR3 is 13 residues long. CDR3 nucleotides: TGTGCCAGCAGCAAAGGAGACGGAGACGAACTGTTTTTT. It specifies CASSKGDGDELFF.

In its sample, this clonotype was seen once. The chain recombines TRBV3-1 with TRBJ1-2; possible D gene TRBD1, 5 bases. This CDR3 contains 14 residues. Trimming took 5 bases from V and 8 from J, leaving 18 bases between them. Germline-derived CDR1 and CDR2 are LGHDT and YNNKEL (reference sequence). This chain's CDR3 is CASSDRGGWQGYTF. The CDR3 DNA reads TGTGCCAGCAGCGACCGGGGGGGATGGCAGGGCTACACCTTC. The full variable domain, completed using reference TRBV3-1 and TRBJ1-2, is DTAVSQTPKYLVTQMGNDKSIKCEQNLGHDTMYWYKQDSKKFLKIMFSYNNKELIINETVPNRFSPKSPDKAHLNLHINSLELGDSAVYFCASSDRGGWQGYTFGSGTRLTVV.

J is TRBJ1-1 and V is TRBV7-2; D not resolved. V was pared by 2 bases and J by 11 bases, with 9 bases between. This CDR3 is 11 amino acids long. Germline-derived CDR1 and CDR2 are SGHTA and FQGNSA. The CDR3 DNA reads TGTGCCAGCAGCTTATGGCTCCAGGCTTTCTTT. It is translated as CASSLWLQAFF.

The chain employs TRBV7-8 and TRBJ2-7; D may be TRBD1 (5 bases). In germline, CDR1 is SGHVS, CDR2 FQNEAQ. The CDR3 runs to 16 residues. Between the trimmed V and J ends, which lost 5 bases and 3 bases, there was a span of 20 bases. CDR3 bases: TGTGCCAGCAGCAATGGGCTGAGACAGACCATCTACGAGCAGTACTTC. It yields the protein CASSNGLRQTIYEQYF. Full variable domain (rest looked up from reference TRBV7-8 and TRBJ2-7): GAGVSQSPRYKVAKRGQDVALRCDPISGHVSLFWYQQALGQGPEFLTYFQNEAQLDKSGLPSDRFFAERPEGSVSTLKIQRTQQEDSAVYLCASSNGLRQTIYEQYFGPGTRLTVT.

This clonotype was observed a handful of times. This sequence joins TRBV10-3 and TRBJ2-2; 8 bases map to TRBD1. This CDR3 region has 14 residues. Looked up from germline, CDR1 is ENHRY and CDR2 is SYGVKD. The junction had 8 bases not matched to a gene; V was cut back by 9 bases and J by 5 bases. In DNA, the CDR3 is TGTGCCATACAAGGACAGGGTAAAACCGGGGAGCTGTTTTTT. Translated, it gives CAIQGQGKTGELFF.

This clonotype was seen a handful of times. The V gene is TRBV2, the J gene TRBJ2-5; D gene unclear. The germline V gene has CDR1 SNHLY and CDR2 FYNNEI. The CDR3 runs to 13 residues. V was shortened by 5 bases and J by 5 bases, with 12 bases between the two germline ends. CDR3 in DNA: TGTGCCAGCAGTATGAGTGCTCGGGAGACCCAGTACTTC. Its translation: CASSMSARETQYF.

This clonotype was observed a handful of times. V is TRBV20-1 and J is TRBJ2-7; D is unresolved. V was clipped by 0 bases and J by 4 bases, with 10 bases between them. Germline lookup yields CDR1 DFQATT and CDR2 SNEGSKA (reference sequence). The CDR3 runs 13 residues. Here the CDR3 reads CSARDLNTYEQYF. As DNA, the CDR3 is TGCAGTGCTAGAGATCTGAACACGTACGAGCAGTACTTC.

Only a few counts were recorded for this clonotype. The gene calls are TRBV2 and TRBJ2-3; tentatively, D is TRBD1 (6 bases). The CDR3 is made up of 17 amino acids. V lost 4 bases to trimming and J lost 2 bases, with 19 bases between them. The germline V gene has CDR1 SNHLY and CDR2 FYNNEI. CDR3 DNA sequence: TGTGCCAGCAGTGGGGGAATTATGACAGGACCCACAGATACGCAGTATTTT. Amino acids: CASSGGIMTGPTDTQYF.

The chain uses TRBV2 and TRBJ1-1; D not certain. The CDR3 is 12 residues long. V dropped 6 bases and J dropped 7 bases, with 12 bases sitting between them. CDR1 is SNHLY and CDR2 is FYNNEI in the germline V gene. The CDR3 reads CASRYASGEAFF. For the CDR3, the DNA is TGTGCCAGCAGATACGCGAGCGGTGAAGCTTTCTTT.

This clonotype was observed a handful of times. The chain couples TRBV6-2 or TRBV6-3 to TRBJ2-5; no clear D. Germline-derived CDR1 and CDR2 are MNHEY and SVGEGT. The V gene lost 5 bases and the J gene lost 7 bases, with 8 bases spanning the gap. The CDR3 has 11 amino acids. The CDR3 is CASSRRGTQYF. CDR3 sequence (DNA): TGTGCCAGCAGTAGACGAGGGACCCAGTACTTC.

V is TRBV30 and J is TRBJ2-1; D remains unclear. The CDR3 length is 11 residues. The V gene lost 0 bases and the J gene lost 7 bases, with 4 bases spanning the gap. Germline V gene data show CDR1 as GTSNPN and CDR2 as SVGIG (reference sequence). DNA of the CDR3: TGTGCCTGGAGTGTTATGAATGAGCAGTTCTTC. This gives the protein CAWSVMNEQFF. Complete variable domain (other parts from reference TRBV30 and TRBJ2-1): SQTIHQWPATLVQPVGSPLSLECTVEGTSNPNLYWYRQAAGRGLQLLFYSVGIGQISSEVPQNLSASRPQDRQFILSSKKLLLSDSGFYLCAWSVMNEQFFGPGTRLTVL.

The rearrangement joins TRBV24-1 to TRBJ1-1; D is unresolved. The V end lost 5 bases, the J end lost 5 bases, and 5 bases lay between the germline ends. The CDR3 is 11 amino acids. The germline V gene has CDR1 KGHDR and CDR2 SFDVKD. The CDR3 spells CATSVGTEAFF. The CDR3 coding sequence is TGTGCCACCAGTGTGGGAACTGAAGCTTTCTTT.

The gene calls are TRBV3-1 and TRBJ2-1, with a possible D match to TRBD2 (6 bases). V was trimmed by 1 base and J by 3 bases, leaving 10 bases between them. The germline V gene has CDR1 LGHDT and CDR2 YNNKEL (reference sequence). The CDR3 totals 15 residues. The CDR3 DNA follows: TGTGCCAGCAGCCAAGGTTGGCGGGGCTACAATGAGCAGTTCTTC. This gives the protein CASSQGWRGYNEQFF.

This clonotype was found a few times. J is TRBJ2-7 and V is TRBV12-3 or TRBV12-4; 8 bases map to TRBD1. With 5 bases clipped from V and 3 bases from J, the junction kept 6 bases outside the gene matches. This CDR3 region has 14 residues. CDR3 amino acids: CASSPGQGLYEQYF. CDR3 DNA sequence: TGTGCCAGCAGTCCCGGACAGGGACTCTACGAGCAGTACTTC.

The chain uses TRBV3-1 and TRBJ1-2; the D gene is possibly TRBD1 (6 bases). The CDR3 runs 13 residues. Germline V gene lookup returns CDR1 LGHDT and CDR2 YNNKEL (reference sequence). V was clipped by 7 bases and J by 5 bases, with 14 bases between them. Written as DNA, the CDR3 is TGTGCCAGCACCCCCAGACAGGATTATGGCTACACCTTC. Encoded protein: CASTPRQDYGYTF.

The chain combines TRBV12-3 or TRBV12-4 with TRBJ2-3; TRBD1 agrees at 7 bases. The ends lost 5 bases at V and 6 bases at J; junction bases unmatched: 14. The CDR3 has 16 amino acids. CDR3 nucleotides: TGTGCCAGCAGTCCTTCGGACAGGTTCCCGAGTGATACGCAGTATTTT. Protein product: CASSPSDRFPSDTQYF.

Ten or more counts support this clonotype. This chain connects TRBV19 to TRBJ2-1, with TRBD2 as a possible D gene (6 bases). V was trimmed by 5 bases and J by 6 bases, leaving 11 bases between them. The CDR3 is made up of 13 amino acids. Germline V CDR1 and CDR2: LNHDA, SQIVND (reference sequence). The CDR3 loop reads CASSLAPGNEQFF. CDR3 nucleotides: TGTGCCAGTAGTCTAGCGCCAGGCAATGAGCAGTTCTTC. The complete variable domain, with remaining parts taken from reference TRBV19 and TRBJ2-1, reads DGGITQSPKYLFRKEGQNVTLSCEQNLNHDAMYWYRQDPGQGLRLIYYSQIVNDFQKGDIAEGYSVSREKKESFPLTVTSAQKNPTAFYLCASSLAPGNEQFFGPGTRLTVL.